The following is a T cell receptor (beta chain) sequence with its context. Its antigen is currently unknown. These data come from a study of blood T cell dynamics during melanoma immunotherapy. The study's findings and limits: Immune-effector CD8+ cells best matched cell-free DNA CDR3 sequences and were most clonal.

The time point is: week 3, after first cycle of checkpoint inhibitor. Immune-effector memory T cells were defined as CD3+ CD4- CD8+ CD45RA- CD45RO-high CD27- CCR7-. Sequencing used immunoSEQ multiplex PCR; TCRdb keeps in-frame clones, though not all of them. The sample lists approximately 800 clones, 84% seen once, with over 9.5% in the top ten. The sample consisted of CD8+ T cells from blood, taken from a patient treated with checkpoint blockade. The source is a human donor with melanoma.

DNA for the CDR3: TGTGCCAGCAGTTACTCCCCGGCTAGCGGGGAGCAGTTCTTC. This sequence encodes CASSYSPASGEQFF. This chain joins TRBV6-5 and TRBJ2-1; TRBD2 agrees at 8 bases. The CDR3 has 14 residues. The ends lost 0 bases at V and 10 bases at J; junction bases unmatched: 5. The germline V gene has CDR1 MNHEY and CDR2 SVGAGI.